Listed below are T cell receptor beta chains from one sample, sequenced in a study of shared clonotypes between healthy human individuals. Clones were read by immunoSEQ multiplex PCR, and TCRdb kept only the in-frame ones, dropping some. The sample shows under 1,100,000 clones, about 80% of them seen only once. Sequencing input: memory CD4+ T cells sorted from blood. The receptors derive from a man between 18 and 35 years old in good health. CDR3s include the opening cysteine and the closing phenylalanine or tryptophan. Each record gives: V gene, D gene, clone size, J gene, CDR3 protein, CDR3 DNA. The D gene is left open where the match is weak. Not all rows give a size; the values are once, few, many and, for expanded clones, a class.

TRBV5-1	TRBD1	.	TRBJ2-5	CASSKNWDSRETQYF	TGCGCCAGCAGCAAGAATTGGGACAGCAGAGAGACCCAGTACTTC
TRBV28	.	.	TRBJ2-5	CASSTRGTQYF	TGTGCCAGCAGCACGCGCGGGACCCAGTACTTC
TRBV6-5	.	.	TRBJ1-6	CATSGAEDNSPLHF	TGTGCCACCTCCGGGGCGGAAGATAATTCACCCCTCCACTTT
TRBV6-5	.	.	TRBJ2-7	CASGRAGEGYEQYF	TGTGCCAGTGGGCGGGCAGGAGAAGGCTACGAGCAGTACTTC
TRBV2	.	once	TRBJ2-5	CASSEFRGIQETQYF	TGTGCCAGCAGTGAATTCCGGGGGATCCAAGAGACCCAGTACTTC
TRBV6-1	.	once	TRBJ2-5	CASGGGGAQETQYF	TGTGCCAGCGGGGGAGGGGGGGCTCAAGAGACCCAGTACTTC
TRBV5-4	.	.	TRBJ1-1	CASSLANNRVNTEAFF	TGTGCCAGCAGCTTGGCCAACAACAGGGTTAACACTGAAGCTTTCTTT
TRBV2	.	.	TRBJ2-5	CASSPEGTQYF	TGTGCCAGCAGTCCGGAGGGAACCCAGTACTTC
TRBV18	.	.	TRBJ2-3	CASSLTESTDTQYF	TGTGCCAGCTCACTGACTGAGAGCACAGATACGCAGTATTTT
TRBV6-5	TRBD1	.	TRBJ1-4	CASSPRDRWGEKLFF	TGTGCCAGCAGTCCCCGGGACAGATGGGGTGAAAAACTGTTTTTT
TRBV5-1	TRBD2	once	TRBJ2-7	CASRPTSDSYEQYF	TGCGCCAGCAGGCCGACTAGCGACTCCTACGAGCAGTACTTC
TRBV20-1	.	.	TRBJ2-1	CSARYNEQFF	TGCAGTGCCCGCTACAATGAGCAGTTCTTC
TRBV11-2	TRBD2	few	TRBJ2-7	CASSLGSGSSYEQYF	TGTGCCAGCAGCTTAGGGAGCGGGAGCTCCTACGAGCAGTACTTC
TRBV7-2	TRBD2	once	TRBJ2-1	CASSYLAGGINEQFF	TGTGCCAGCAGCTACTTAGCGGGAGGGATTAATGAGCAGTTCTTC
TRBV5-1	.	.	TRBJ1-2	CASSLDRGYGYTF	TGCGCCAGCAGCTTGGATCGGGGCTATGGCTACACCTTC
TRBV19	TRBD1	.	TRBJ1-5	CASSRDRGGNQPQHF	TGTGCCAGTAGTCGGGACAGGGGTGGCAATCAGCCCCAGCATTTT
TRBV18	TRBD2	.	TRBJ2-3	CASSLGTSGRAADTQYF	TGTGCCAGCTCACTTGGGACTAGCGGGAGGGCCGCAGATACGCAGTATTTT
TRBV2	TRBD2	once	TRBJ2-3	CASGRGTDTQYF	TGTGCTAGCGGGAGGGGGACAGATACGCAGTATTTT
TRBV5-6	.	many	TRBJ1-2	CASIPRGGYGYTF	TGTGCCAGCATCCCGCGAGGGGGCTATGGCTACACCTTC
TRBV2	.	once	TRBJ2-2	CASSDVELLTLNTGELFF	TGTGCCAGCAGTGATGTGGAGCTACTGACTTTGAACACCGGGGAGCTGTTTTTT
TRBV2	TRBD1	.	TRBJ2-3	CASSPSGQGYDTQYF	TGTGCCAGCAGTCCCTCGGGACAGGGGTACGATACGCAGTATTTT
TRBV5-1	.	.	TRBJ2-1	CASSYSGTTNNEQFF	TGCGCCAGCAGCTATTCCGGGACGACGAACAATGAGCAGTTCTTC
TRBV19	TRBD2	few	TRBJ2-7	CASSIGLGSYEQYF	TGTGCCAGTAGTATCGGACTAGGGTCATACGAGCAGTACTTC
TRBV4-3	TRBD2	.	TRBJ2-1	CASSQTSGDYNEQFF	TGCGCCAGCAGCCAAACTAGCGGGGATTACAATGAGCAGTTCTTC
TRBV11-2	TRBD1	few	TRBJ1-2	CASSLDQGARGYTF	TGTGCCAGCAGCTTAGATCAGGGGGCGCGGGGCTACACCTTC
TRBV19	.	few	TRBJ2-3	CASSMGLRDTQYF	TGTGCCAGTAGTATGGGTTTGAGGGATACGCAGTATTTT
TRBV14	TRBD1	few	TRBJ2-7	CASSQGTGSTYEQYF	TGTGCCAGCAGCCAAGGGACAGGAAGCACCTACGAGCAGTACTTC
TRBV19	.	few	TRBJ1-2	CASSLTGYGYTF	TGTGCCAGTAGTCTCACGGGGTATGGCTACACCTTC
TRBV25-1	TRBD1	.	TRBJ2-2	CASSPTGFTGELFF	TGTGCCAGCAGCCCGACAGGGTTCACCGGGGAGCTGTTTTTT
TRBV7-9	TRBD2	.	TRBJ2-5	CASSFPYRLAEGDEQYF	TGTGCCAGCAGCTTCCCATACCGACTAGCGGAAGGGGATGAGCAGTACTTC
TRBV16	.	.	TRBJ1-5	CASRDGDYQPQHF	TGTGCCAGCCGGGACGGGGATTATCAGCCCCAGCATTTT
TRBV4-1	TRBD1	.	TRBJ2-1	CASSQNIGQGMMFF	TGCGCCAGCAGCCAAAACATCGGACAGGGGATGATGTTCTTC
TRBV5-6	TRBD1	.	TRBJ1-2	CASSRPQGAFGYTF	TGTGCCAGCAGCAGGCCACAGGGGGCGTTTGGCTACACCTTC
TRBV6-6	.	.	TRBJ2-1	CASSRYPSYNEQFF	TGTGCCAGCAGTCGTTATCCCTCCTACAATGAGCAGTTCTTC
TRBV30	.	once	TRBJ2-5	CGLGGPKETQYF	TGTGGACTTGGGGGACCTAAAGAGACCCAGTACTTC
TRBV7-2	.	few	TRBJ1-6	CASTEGFSYNSPLHF	TGTGCCAGCACCGAGGGGTTCTCCTATAATTCACCCCTCCACTTT
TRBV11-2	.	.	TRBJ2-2	CASSLRDSVAGELFF	TGTGCCAGCAGCCTGAGAGATTCGGTGGCCGGGGAGCTGTTTTTT
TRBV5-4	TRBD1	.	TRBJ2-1	CASIRDRGVNEQFF	TGTGCCAGCATTCGGGACAGGGGAGTCAATGAGCAGTTCTTC
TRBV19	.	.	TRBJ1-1	CASSSAGYTEAFF	TGTGCCAGTAGTTCCGCAGGGTACACTGAAGCTTTCTTT
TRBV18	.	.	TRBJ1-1	CASSPLPKGWETIENTEAFF	TGTGCCAGCTCACCCCTCCCGAAGGGATGGGAGACTATTGAGAACACTGAAGCTTTCTTT
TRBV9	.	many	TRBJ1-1	CASSVREAGNTEAFF	TGTGCCAGCAGCGTAAGGGAGGCGGGGAACACTGAAGCTTTCTTT